These T cell receptor beta chains were read from a single sample in a study of T cell repertoires in cytomegalovirus infection. Their target antigens are unknown. MiXCR, run by TCRdb on the reads, gives a single entry per CDR3 protein. This table has tens of thousands of distinct CDR3 sequences, 20% to 25% appearing once. Sequencing was performed on CD8+ T cells from cultured PBMCs, taken from culture after CMV antigen stimulation. The receptors derive from a human donor in good health (CMV status not recorded). Some clones in this sample may be carry-over from other donors' samples. Both conserved end residues are part of each CDR3. A D gene is named only where the DNA matches it firmly. The size entry is marked missing in some rows and otherwise reads once, few, many or a size class.

d_call	j_call	clone_size	v_call	cdr3_nt	cdr3_aa
TRBD2	TRBJ2-7	NA	TRBV5-6	TGTGCCAGCAGCTTTGGCGGGGGGGGCCTCCTCGGTGAGCAGTACTTC	CASSFGGGGLLGEQYF
NA	TRBJ1-1	NA	TRBV25-1	TGTGCCAGCAGTGTAAAAATGGGAGGTGAAGCTTTCTTT	CASSVKMGGEAFF
TRBD1	TRBJ2-7	NA	TRBV7-2	TGTGCCAGCAGCTTATTGGGGACAGTCTCCTACGAGCAGTACTTC	CASSLLGTVSYEQYF
TRBD1	TRBJ1-1	NA	TRBV29-1	TGCAGCGTTGAGGCGTGGCTGGGACAGGTGAACACTGAAGCTTTCTTT	CSVEAWLGQVNTEAFF
NA	TRBJ1-5	few	TRBV19	TGTGCCAGTAGTATGAATCCCGCCAGGGGCCTTAGCAATCAGCCCCAGCATTTT	CASSMNPARGLSNQPQHF
TRBD2	TRBJ2-3	NA	TRBV7-2	TGTGCCAGCAGTTCTAGCCTAGCGGCGGTAGATACGCAGTATTTT	CASSSSLAAVDTQYF
NA	TRBJ2-3	NA	TRBV4-1	TGCGCCAGCAGCCAAGGGCCGGGGGTGGATACGCAGTATTTT	CASSQGPGVDTQYF
TRBD1	TRBJ1-1	few	TRBV9	TGTGCCAGCAGCGTCGACCGGACAGGGATCGCGACTGAAGCTTTCTTT	CASSVDRTGIATEAFF
NA	TRBJ1-1	many	TRBV7-9	TGTGCCAGCAGCTTAGAGGTTTTGAACACTGAAGCTTTCTTT	CASSLEVLNTEAFF
TRBD1	TRBJ1-1	few	TRBV7-2	TGTGCCAGCAGCACTCGACAGGGGTCCTACACTGAAGCTTTCTTT	CASSTRQGSYTEAFF
TRBD1	TRBJ1-2	few	TRBV12-3/TRBV12-4	TGTGCCAGCAGTCCAGGGACAGCTAACTATGGCTACACCTTC	CASSPGTANYGYTF
NA	TRBJ1-5	NA	TRBV7-9	TGTGCCAGCAGCTTCTTGGACGGTGTCCTTAGCAATCAGCCCCAGCATTTT	CASSFLDGVLSNQPQHF
NA	TRBJ1-2	NA	TRBV12-3/TRBV12-4	TGTGCCAGCAGTTTAGGACAGATTAATGGCTACACCTTC	CASSLGQINGYTF
TRBD1	TRBJ2-7	NA	TRBV6-1	TGTGCCAGCAGTTCAAACAGGGGGTACGAGCAGTACTTC	CASSSNRGYEQYF
TRBD1	TRBJ1-4	NA	TRBV15	TGTGCCACCAGCGGGGGACAGGGGGTAATAGAAAAACTGTTTTTT	CATSGGQGVIEKLFF
NA	TRBJ1-2	NA	TRBV2	TGTGCCAGCAGTGACGTTTCAGGCCGAGGCTATGGCTACACCTTC	CASSDVSGRGYGYTF
TRBD1	TRBJ2-1	NA	TRBV7-2	TGTGCCAGCAGCGTTGCCGGGACAGCCTACAATGAGCAGTTCTTC	CASSVAGTAYNEQFF
NA	TRBJ1-2	few	TRBV29-1	TGCAGCGTTGAAGAGGGTTCACGCTTCTTC	CSVEEGSRFF
NA	TRBJ2-3	few	TRBV15	TGTGCCACCAGCAGAGATAGAGGGGGCACAGATACGCAGTATTTT	CATSRDRGGTDTQYF
NA	TRBJ2-7	few	TRBV4-2	TGTGCCAGCAGCCAAAACAGGATGAACTACGAGCAGTACTTC	CASSQNRMNYEQYF
TRBD1	TRBJ1-1	NA	TRBV7-6	TGTGCCAGCAGCCCAGGGGGCTCCGGAGCTTTCTTT	CASSPGGSGAFF
TRBD1	TRBJ1-1	NA	TRBV4-3	TGCGCCAGCAGCCTCGACAGGGGTTACACTGAAGCTTTCTTT	CASSLDRGYTEAFF
TRBD2	TRBJ2-3	NA	TRBV4-1	TGCGCCAGCAGCCCCGGGACTAGCGCCTTCACAGATACGCAGTATTTT	CASSPGTSAFTDTQYF
NA	TRBJ1-5	few	TRBV12-3/TRBV12-4	TGTGCCAGCAGTTTCGTCTCAGGTAGCAATCAGCCCCAGCATTTT	CASSFVSGSNQPQHF
TRBD2	TRBJ2-5	NA	TRBV12-3/TRBV12-4	TGTGCCAGCAGTTTTCCGGGGGGAAGGGGACAAGAGACCCAGTACTTC	CASSFPGGRGQETQYF
NA	TRBJ2-7	few	TRBV12-3/TRBV12-4	TGTGCCAGCAGCTCACCCGGCTCCTACGAGCAGTACTTC	CASSSPGSYEQYF
NA	TRBJ2-7	few	TRBV20-1	TGCAGTGCTAGAAAACCCGGACAACTCCGCCCCTACGAGCAGTACTTC	CSARKPGQLRPYEQYF
NA	TRBJ1-4	few	TRBV11-2	TGTGCCAGCAGCACAACAGGGCTATTTGCAACTAATGAAAAACTGTTTTTT	CASSTTGLFATNEKLFF
NA	TRBJ1-5	few	TRBV7-2	TGTGCCAGCAGCTTAGCGCTGGAGGGCTATAGCAATCAGCCCCAGCATTTT	CASSLALEGYSNQPQHF
NA	TRBJ1-1	many	TRBV30	TGTGCCTGGAGTGTGCCCGCAATAATGAACACTGAAGCTTTCTTT	CAWSVPAIMNTEAFF
TRBD1	TRBJ2-3	NA	TRBV7-2	TGTGCCAGCAGCTTAGTCACAGGGGGCACAGATACGCAGTATTTT	CASSLVTGGTDTQYF
NA	TRBJ2-1	NA	TRBV19	TGTGCCAGTAGTACCGGACAGTACAATGAGCAGTTCTTC	CASSTGQYNEQFF
TRBD1	TRBJ1-2	few	TRBV7-2	TGTGCCAGCAGCTTAGAGGACAGGCTTACTAACTATGGCTACACCTTC	CASSLEDRLTNYGYTF
NA	TRBJ1-1	NA	TRBV20-1	TGCAGTGCTAGCCGGGACACTGAAGCTTTCTTT	CSASRDTEAFF
NA	TRBJ2-7	NA	TRBV7-9	TGTGCCAGCATGGAGAGGATTGGCGGCTACGAGCAGTACTTC	CASMERIGGYEQYF
NA	TRBJ1-1	few	TRBV7-2	TGTGCCAGCAGGATCGGGGCGAACACTGAAGCTTTCTTT	CASRIGANTEAFF
NA	TRBJ1-5	NA	TRBV28	TGTGCCAGCAGTTTCTCGGGCGCGGGTCAGCCCCAGCATTTT	CASSFSGAGQPQHF
NA	TRBJ1-1	many	TRBV7-2	TGTGCCAGCAGCCCGACATTGGCAGGGTGGAACACTGAAGCTTTCTTT	CASSPTLAGWNTEAFF
NA	TRBJ2-2	NA	TRBV7-2	TGTGCCAGCAGCTTAGGGTTCACCGGGGAGCTGTTTTTT	CASSLGFTGELFF
TRBD2	TRBJ2-1	few	TRBV12-5	TGTGCTAGTGGCCCCGGGACTAGCGGGGGGGGATACAATGAGCAGTTCTTC	CASGPGTSGGGYNEQFF
NA	TRBJ1-3	NA	TRBV5-6	TGTGCCAGCAGCCGACGACAGGCTCGTGGAAACACCATATATTTT	CASSRRQARGNTIYF
NA	TRBJ1-4	NA	TRBV5-5	TGTGCCAGCAGCTTGGTTTTGCCTACTGACAGCATAACTGAAAAACTGTTTTTT	CASSLVLPTDSITEKLFF
NA	TRBJ1-2	few	TRBV4-2	TGTGCCAGCAGCCAATGGAGTCAGGACGGAGGCTACACCTTC	CASSQWSQDGGYTF
TRBD1	TRBJ1-1	few	TRBV7-8	TGTGCCAGCAGCCGGAACAGGGGGACTGAAGCTTTCTTT	CASSRNRGTEAFF
NA	TRBJ1-4	NA	TRBV28	TGTGCCAGCAGTTCCCTCGATGCAACTAATGAAAAACTGTTTTTT	CASSSLDATNEKLFF
NA	TRBJ1-1	NA	TRBV7-2	TGTGCCAGCAGCCTTTTAATGAACACTGAAGCTTTCTTT	CASSLLMNTEAFF
TRBD1	TRBJ1-3	few	TRBV11-3	TGTGCCAGCAGCGTACGGGACAGCTCTGGAAACACCATATATTTT	CASSVRDSSGNTIYF
TRBD1	TRBJ1-5	few	TRBV4-1	TGCGCCAGCAGCTCCCACTTTGGGACAGGGATAGGTCAGCCCCAGCATTTT	CASSSHFGTGIGQPQHF
TRBD1	TRBJ1-1	few	TRBV27	TGTGCCAGCAGTTTCGGACAGGGAAGCCAAGCTTTCTTT	CASSFGQGSQAFF
NA	TRBJ2-7	NA	TRBV7-6	TGTGCCAGCAGATCCGGGACCTTCTACGAGCAGTACTTC	CASRSGTFYEQYF
NA	TRBJ1-5	few	TRBV10-2	TGCGCCAGCAGTGAGGGAGAAGAGAATCAGCCCCAGCATTTT	CASSEGEENQPQHF
TRBD2	TRBJ2-3	NA	TRBV29-1	TGCAGCGTTGAAATGACTAGCGGGGCAGATACGCAGTATTTT	CSVEMTSGADTQYF